The following is a T cell receptor (beta chain) sequence with its context. This clonotype has at least ten counts. No antigen is known for it. No base qualities exist here, and no much larger clone lies one base off it. V loses 0 bases of germline sequence and J loses 6 bases, and the interval between the two ends is 13 bases. The CDR3 holds 14 amino acids from the cysteine to the phenylalanine. The kept DNA is CDR3 alone, 42 bases in frame from the first base. The germline V gene supplies CDR1 SGHRS and CDR2 YFSETQ. The data were taken from a study of T-cell reconstitution after alpha-beta-depleted transplantation in children (dated by TCRdb to 2016 to 2017). Broadly, across the study: Using TCR repertoire profiling, the study followed T-cell immune reconstitution in a quantitative way in children after TCRalphabeta/CD19-depleted allogeneic hematopoietic cell transplantation. Paper-wide results and their limitations: Hyperexpanded clone frequencies declined over subsequent months; after one year, T-cell counts and TCRbeta diversity were mostly attributed to newly produced T cells. Apparently early alphabetaT-cell count recovery about two months after transplant reportedly relied on only several hundred rapidly expanded clones derived from non-depleted graft cells. In some patients, the high TCRbeta diversity seen at day 60 was put down to recipient T cells and intrathymic progenitors that had survived conditioning.

The library came from PCR. Instrument used: Illumina HiSeq 2500. Molecular barcoding was employed in the preparation of TCR libraries, with unique molecular identifiers being used to normalize TCRbeta repertoire quantification. The public reads were reanalyzed by TCRdb: fastp trimming at Q25, MiXCR alignment, in-frame beta chains only. Rows with a matching CDR3 protein are joined into one entry that keeps the most common DNA and genes. Here the sample has around 190,000 distinct CDR3 sequences; roughly 6.6% occur a single time. The ten largest clones represent approximately 6% of the sample. The sample's treatment or condition label is to be understood as: allogeneic hematopoietic cell transplantation with graft depleted of TCRalphabeta T cells and CD19 B cells. TCRalphabeta/CD19-depleted allogeneic hematopoietic cell grafts were given to the transplant recipients, all of whom were children.

The input for sequencing was PBMCs, taken before TCRalphabeta/CD19-depleted stem cell transplant. This TCR derives from a boy between 2 and 10 years old with acute lymphoblastic leukemia, due to receive a stem cell transplant. Recombination joined TRBV5-1 with TRBJ2-7; TRBD1 is possibly the D segment (6 matching bases). The bases read TGCGCCAGCAGCTTGGCCTTAGAGGGGGTCGAGCAGTACTTC. Its protein reads: CASSLALEGVEQYF.